The T cell receptor (beta chain) described here comes from a study of cytotoxic CD8 clonotypes in ibrutinib-treated CLL. The germline V and J ends were trimmed by 0 bases and 5 bases, with 19 bases remaining between them. This CDR3 contains 17 residues. The germline V gene has CDR1 SGHRS and CDR2 YFSETQ. Clones were sequenced by immunoSEQ multiplex PCR, and TCRdb holds only the in-frame ones, with some missing. The sample records about 68,000 clones, around 82% being singletons. For this clone: Its antigen is unidentified.

General study findings and limits: T-cell clonality at baseline went above that of age-matched healthy donors and rose and fell with circulating CD8+ T-cell counts.

This chain connects TRBV5-1 to TRBJ2-3; the D gene could be TRBD1 or TRBD2 (6 bases each). The clonotype originates from a human donor with chronic lymphocytic leukemia. Here the sequenced sample was PBMCs, taken at disease progression, from a patient treated with ibrutinib. The CDR3 DNA sequence: TGCGCCAGCAGCTTGGCCTATGTGGGGGGCGGGAAAGATACGCAGTATTTT. This sequence encodes CASSLAYVGGGKDTQYF.